The source of this T cell receptor (beta chain) is a study of cytomegalovirus exposure and HLA in healthy donors. The study's findings and limits: Excluded: some indistinguishable V segments such as TRBV6-2 and TRBV6-3. The Asian-associated ancestry cluster reportedly had fewer N-insertions than the roughly 670-donor mean in a later analysis.

Per the germline V gene, CDR1 is MNHEY and CDR2 is SVGAGI. With V trimmed by 5 bases and J by 4 bases, 11 bases remained unmatched. The CDR3 contains 15 residues. This clone was observed a few times. Antigen: not known. With 60 Vbeta and 13 Jbeta primers, the PCR was carried out. Only in-frame clones appear in the TCRdb table, and some are missing; sequencing was by immunoSEQ multiplex PCR. The sample includes around 150,000 clones, over 65% of them seen just once. Specimen: PBMCs. This clonotype was obtained from a woman aged 40 to 55 in good health and CMV-seronegative. V and J are TRBV6-5 and TRBJ2-7, with 7 positions matching TRBD1. The CDR3: CASSPQGRGNYEQYF. CDR3 nucleotides: TGTGCCAGCAGTCCTCAGGGCAGGGGGAATTACGAGCAGTACTTC.